Sequencing of this TCR beta chain was carried out in a study of shared clonotypes between healthy human individuals (dated by TCRdb to the early 2020s). In the study overall: The cohort included three men and a couple of women between 18 and 49 years of age. To estimate repertoire size and how much clonotypes are shared between individuals, the study performed deep sequencing of blood TCR repertoires from about five healthy adults. Different laboratories and diverse techniques were used to prepare libraries and sequence TCR repertoires, to increase sequencing depth and limit assay-specific biases. For each donor, three plates each were used for CD4 naive and CD4 memory, two plates were used for CD8 naive, and one plate was used for CD8 memory. Leukapheresis yielded between about 0.8 and 9.5 billion PBMCs per donor.

Using the deep immunoSEQ assay, TCR CDR3 regions were amplified from genomic DNA by multiplex PCR. Genomic DNA extracted from each cell subset was distributed evenly over all wells of several immunoSEQ 96-well plates, and each plate served as one replicate. For sorted subsets, roughly 200 ng of genomic DNA, equivalent to 30,000 or so T cell genomes, went into each replicate PCR. Purified libraries were measured with a Qubit 3.0 fluorometer, size-checked on a Bioanalyzer 2100, and measured again with the KAPA Library Quantification kit. Every immunoSEQ 96-well plate was sequenced on a dedicated single-read 150-cycle Illumina NextSeq 550 flow cell. The original methods were these. Because only junctional sequences without quality scores were contained in the immunoSEQ output, filtering matching that applied to full-length reads could not be performed. Sequences were annotated with PyIR, a Python wrapper for IgBLAST v1.9, and V/J genes and CDR3 were assigned using IMGT germline references. Reads with weak V/J assignments (E-value above 1e-6), missing CDR3, stop codons, out-of-frame junctions, or ambiguous translated residues were removed. V3J clonotypes were defined as sequences sharing the same inferred V gene, J gene, and CDR3 amino acid sequence. Percentage overlap between repertoires was calculated by dividing the number of shared unique clonotypes by the size of the smaller repertoire. Three approaches were used to assess repertoire richness: RTK rarefaction, the Chao1 estimator, and Recon v2.1 estimates of unobserved clonotypes. For all TCRbeta clonotypes obtained by the gDNA method from several donors, generation probabilities were computed with OLGA. TCRdb stores this immuneACCESS table with in-frame sequences only. Part of the clones is absent; in the studies checked, under half of the shortfall reflects unresolved V genes, and no reason is known for the rest. That table is the source of V, J and clone size, and D and trimming were worked out from the DNA. For this sample the table gives more than 550,000 clones, of which about 91% were detected only once. Approximately 24% of the sample is taken by the ten largest.

CD8 naive samples were obtained by positive selection for CCR7 among CD45RO-negative cells, yielding a CD45RA+CCR7+ population from which TemRA cells were excluded. The donors were healthy, HIV-negative adults with no recently reported acute infections or vaccinations. Every donor was a Caucasian adult residing in Nashville, Tennessee, USA. Blood was collected by leukapheresis, and PBMCs were isolated by Ficoll-Histopaque density gradient centrifugation and then cryopreserved in liquid nitrogen vapor phase. Purity and quantity of every magnetically sorted T cell population were checked by analytical flow cytometry. From each sorted fraction, genomic DNA was isolated and quantified by UV absorbance on a Nanodrop 2000c. Reading the germline V gene gives CDR1 SGHAT and CDR2 FQNNGV. The junction carries 19 bases between V and J, which are trimmed by 0 bases and 4 bases respectively. The CDR3 runs 18 residues from the cysteine to the phenylalanine. Only the CDR3 part of the read is kept: 54 bases, read in frame from the first base.

This clone is a singleton in its sample. This receptor's antigen is unknown. Qualities for individual bases were not recorded, and no much larger clone is one base off. Results and caveats for the whole study, not just this receptor: Higher generation probabilities were observed for clonotypes shared by all four sorted-subset donors than for non-shared clonotypes. Naive subsets generally had larger estimated clonotype richness than memory subsets did. The small number of donors limited the genetic and exposure-history diversity represented. Across a few donors, approximately 5% of naive CD4, roughly 3.8% of naive CD8, approximately 2.5% of memory CD4, and 0.3% to 0.45% of memory CD8 clonotypes were shared. Pairwise subsampling indicated that sequencing depth was expected to affect the degree of clonotype sharing among donors. Sampling was limited to blood, and TCR repertoires in tissue likely differ from TCR repertoires in blood. Incomplete sequencing was indicated by rarefaction of sorted-subset datasets, despite the large sequencing depth.

Specimen: naive CD8+ T cells sorted from blood. The meaning of the sample's cell subset or site label: CD45RA+CCR7+. Here the chain combines TRBV11-2 and TRBJ2-1, with TRBD2 tentatively as D gene (6 bases match). The TCR was taken from a man aged 25-40 years in good health. The CDR3 corresponds to CASSLDGTRLVGYNEQFF. In nucleotide form, the sequence is TGTGCCAGCAGCTTAGATGGAACAAGACTAGTAGGGTACAATGAGCAGTTCTTC.